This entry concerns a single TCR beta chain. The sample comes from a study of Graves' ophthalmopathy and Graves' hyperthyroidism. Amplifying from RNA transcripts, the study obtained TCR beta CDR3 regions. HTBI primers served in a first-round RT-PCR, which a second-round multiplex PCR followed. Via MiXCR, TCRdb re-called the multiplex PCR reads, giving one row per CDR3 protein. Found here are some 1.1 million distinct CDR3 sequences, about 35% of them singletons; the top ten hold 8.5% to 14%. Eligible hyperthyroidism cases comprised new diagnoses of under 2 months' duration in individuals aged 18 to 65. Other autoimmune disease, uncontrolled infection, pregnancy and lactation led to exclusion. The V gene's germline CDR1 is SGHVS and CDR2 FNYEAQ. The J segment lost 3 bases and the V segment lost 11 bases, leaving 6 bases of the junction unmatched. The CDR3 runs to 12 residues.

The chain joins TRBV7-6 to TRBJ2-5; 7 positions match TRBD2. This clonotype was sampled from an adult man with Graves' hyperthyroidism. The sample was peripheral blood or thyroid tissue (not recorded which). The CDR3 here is CALAVDEETQYF. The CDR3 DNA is TGTGCCCTAGCGGTGGATGAAGAGACCCAGTACTTC.